The source of this T cell receptor beta chain is a study of blood T cell repertoires in COVID-19. Trimming took 1 base from V and 8 from J; bases not matched to a gene: 5. The CDR3 covers 14 residues. Germline V gene data show CDR1 as LGHDT and CDR2 as YNNKEL (reference sequence). The authors' processing: Estimation of nucleated cell counts was performed using reference gene primer amplification. The table came from immunoSEQ multiplex PCR; TCRdb's copy has only in-frame clones and leaves some out. D and trimming were read from the DNA, whereas the V and J calls and clone size are those reported in that table. The table has a few hundred thousand clones, 80% to 90% seen once. Participants had their cohort set by participant-reported clinical history.

The source material was PBMCs or T cells enriched from blood (not recorded which). The clonotype was recovered from a man aged 30-40 years who had recovered from COVID-19. J is TRBJ1-2 and V is TRBV3-1 (or the pseudogene TRBV3-2), with 9 bases lining up with TRBD1. The CDR3 loop reads CASSQGGQGRGYTF. For the CDR3, the DNA is TGTGCCAGCAGCCAAGGGGGACAGGGACGGGGCTACACCTTC.